The clone carrying this TCR beta chain was picked up a small number of times. Antigen specificity is unknown. The record originates from a study of OX40 agonist ivuxolimab in advanced cancers. Overall study context: Enrollees could have had prior anti-PD-1, anti-PD-L1 or anti-CTLA-4 therapy, which approximately 40% had received. Whole-study findings and limits: Among T cells, CD8+ cells averaged more expanded clones than CD4+ cells.

There are 17 residues in the CDR3. J lost 0 bases, V lost 4 bases, and 8 bases had no gene match. Per germline, CDR1 SGHKS and CDR2 YYEKEE (reference sequence). Assay used: immunoSEQ multiplex PCR; TCRdb lists only in-frame clones, some missing. The table has about 52,000 clones, approximately 87% seen once. Individuals having autoimmune disease history or systemic immunosuppression were not enrolled. The receptor comes from an adult with an advanced solid tumor such as melanoma, head and neck, liver or kidney cancer. Here the sequenced sample was CD4+ or CD8+ T cells sorted from blood, taken in a trial of the OX40 agonist ivuxolimab. This chain joins TRBV5-5 and TRBJ1-5; the match to TRBD1 covers 9 bases. DNA for the CDR3: TGTGCCAGCAGCGCCGGGACAGGGTCATATAGCAATCAGCCCCAGCATTTT. Residues: CASSAGTGSYSNQPQHF.